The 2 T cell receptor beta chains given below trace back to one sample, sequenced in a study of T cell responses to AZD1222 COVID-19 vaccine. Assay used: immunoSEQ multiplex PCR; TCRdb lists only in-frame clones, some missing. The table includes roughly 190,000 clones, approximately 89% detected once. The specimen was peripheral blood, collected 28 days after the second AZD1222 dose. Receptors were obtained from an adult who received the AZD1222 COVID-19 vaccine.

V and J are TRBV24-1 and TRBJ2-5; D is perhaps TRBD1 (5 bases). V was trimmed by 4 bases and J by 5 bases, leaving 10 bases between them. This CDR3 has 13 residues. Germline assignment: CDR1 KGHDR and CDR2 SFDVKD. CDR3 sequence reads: CATSESGWETQYF. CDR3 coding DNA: TGTGCCACCAGTGAGTCAGGGTGGGAGACCCAGTACTTC.

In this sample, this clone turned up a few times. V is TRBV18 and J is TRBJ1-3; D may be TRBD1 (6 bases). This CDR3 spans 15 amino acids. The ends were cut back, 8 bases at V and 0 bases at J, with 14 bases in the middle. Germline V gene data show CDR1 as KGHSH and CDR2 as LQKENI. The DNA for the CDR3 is TGTGCCAGCGCCCCCGGGGGCTACTCTGGAAACACCATATATTTT. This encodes CASAPGGYSGNTIYF.